This T cell receptor beta chain was sequenced in a study of T cells in Graves' hyperthyroidism and ophthalmopathy. Whole-study results and caveats: A model of 13 V-J features distinguished ophthalmopathy from stable hyperthyroidism.

This clonotype was seen many times. Its antigen is unknown. Germline lookup yields CDR1 MNHNS and CDR2 SASEGT. J gave up 3 bases and V 6 bases, and 5 bases lay outside the gene matches. The CDR3 contains 13 residues. Template material for amplifying TCR beta CDR3 regions consisted of RNA transcripts. TCR CDR3 underwent first-round RT-PCR with the HTBI primer set. TCRdb itself ran the multiplex PCR reads through MiXCR, one entry per CDR3 protein. The sample consists of hundreds of thousands of distinct CDR3 sequences, around a quarter of them appearing once. The rearrangement links TRBV6-1 to TRBJ2-7; 7 nucleotides line up with TRBD1. The clonotype comes from a woman younger than 45 with Graves' ophthalmopathy. The sample consisted of blood. CDR3 sequence reads: CASRKDRRYEQYF. CDR3 nucleotides: TGTGCCAGCAGGAAGGACAGGCGCTACGAGCAGTACTTC.